One and the same sample provided the 2 T cell receptor beta chains below, sequenced in a study of control samples from healthy donors and cancer patients. The protocol was immunoSEQ multiplex PCR, while the TCRdb copy is restricted to in-frame clones and leaves out a portion. The table records about 89,000 clones, roughly 84% of them present only once. Specimen: blood. These receptors were collected from a woman aged 40 to 49 in good health.

Details on this clone: In the same sample, other DNA sequences code for this CDR3. This chain connects TRBV7-3 to TRBJ2-1; D is ambiguous. This CDR3 is built from 13 residues. Looked up from germline, CDR1 is SGHTA and CDR2 is FQGTGA. V lost 1 base, J lost 3 bases, and 4 bases lay in between. In DNA, the CDR3 is TGTGCCAGCAGCTTAAATAGCTACAATGAGCAGTTCTTC. As protein: CASSLNSYNEQFF.

With regard to this clone: A junction boundary mismatches the germline segment, possibly from a read error. The genes are TRBV5-1 and TRBJ2-7; 7 bases match TRBD2. This CDR3 spans 13 amino acids. Germline V CDR1 and CDR2: SGHRS, YFSETQ. Here the CDR3 reads CASSFGNRDYENF. The DNA for the CDR3 is TGCGCCAGCAGCTTTGGTAACCGGGACTACGAGAACTTC.